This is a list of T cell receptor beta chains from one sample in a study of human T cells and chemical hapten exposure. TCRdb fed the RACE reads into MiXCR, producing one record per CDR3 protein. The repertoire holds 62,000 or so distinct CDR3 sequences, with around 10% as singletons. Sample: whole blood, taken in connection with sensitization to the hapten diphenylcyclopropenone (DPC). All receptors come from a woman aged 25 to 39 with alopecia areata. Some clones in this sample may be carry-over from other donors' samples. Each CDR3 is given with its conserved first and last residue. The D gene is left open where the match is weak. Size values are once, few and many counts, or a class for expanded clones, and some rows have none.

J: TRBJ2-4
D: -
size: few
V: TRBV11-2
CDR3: CASSLDWTNIQYF
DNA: TGTGCCAGCAGCTTAGATTGGACAAACATTCAGTACTTC

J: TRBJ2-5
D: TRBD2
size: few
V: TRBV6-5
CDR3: CASSPTSVGETQYF
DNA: TGTGCCAGCAGTCCTACTAGCGTGGGGGAGACCCAGTACTTC

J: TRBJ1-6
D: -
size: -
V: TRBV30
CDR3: CAWSVNSPLHF
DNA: TGTGCCTGGAGTGTTAATTCACCCCTCCACTTT

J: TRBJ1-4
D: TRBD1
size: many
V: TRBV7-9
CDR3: CASSFRTGHEEKLFF
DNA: TGTGCCAGCAGCTTTCGGACAGGGCATGAAGAAAAACTGTTTTTT

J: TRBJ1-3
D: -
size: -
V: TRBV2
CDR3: CASSGSGNTIYF
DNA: TGTGCCAGCAGTGGGTCTGGAAACACCATATATTTT

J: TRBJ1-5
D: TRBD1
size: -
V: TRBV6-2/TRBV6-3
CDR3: CATTGDRSQPQHF
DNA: TGTGCCACCACTGGGGACAGGAGTCAGCCCCAGCATTTT

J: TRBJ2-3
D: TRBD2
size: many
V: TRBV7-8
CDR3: CASSPRDYLDTQYF
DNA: TGTGCCAGCAGCCCCCGGGACTACTTAGATACGCAGTATTTT

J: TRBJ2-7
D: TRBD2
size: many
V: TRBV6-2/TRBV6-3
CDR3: CASRRPSSGTYEQYF
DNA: TGTGCCAGCAGGCGCCCATCTAGCGGAACCTACGAGCAGTACTTC

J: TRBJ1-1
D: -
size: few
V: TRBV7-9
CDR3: CASSLGGRTTEAFF
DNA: TGTGCCAGCAGCTTAGGAGGCCGGACCACTGAAGCTTTCTTT

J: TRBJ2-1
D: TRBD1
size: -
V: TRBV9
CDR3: CASSARQGSYGEQFF
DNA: TGTGCCAGCAGCGCCCGACAGGGTAGTTATGGTGAGCAGTTCTTC

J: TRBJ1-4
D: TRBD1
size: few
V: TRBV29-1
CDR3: CSVEGTGDDEKLFF
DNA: TGCAGCGTTGAAGGGACAGGGGATGACGAAAAACTGTTTTTT

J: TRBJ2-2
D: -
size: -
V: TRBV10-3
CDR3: CAIRTDVNTGELFF
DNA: TGTGCCATCAGGACGGATGTGAACACCGGGGAGCTGTTTTTT

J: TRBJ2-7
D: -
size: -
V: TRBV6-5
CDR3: CASSSLVSYEQYF
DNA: TGTGCCAGCAGTTCCTTGGTTTCCTACGAGCAGTACTTC

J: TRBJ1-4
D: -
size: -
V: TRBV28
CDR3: CASSLNLGVTNEKLFF
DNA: TGTGCCAGCAGTTTGAATTTGGGGGTGACTAATGAAAAACTGTTTTTT

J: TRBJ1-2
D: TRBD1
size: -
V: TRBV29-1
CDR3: CSVDKGGQGHGYTF
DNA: TGCAGCGTTGATAAAGGTGGACAGGGCCATGGCTACACCTTC

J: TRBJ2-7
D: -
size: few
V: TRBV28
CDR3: CASSLQYEQYF
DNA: TGTGCCAGCAGTCTACAATACGAGCAGTACTTC

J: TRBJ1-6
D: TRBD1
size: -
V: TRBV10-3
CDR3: CATRQGSNSALHF
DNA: TGTGCCACCCGACAGGGCTCTAATTCAGCCCTCCACTTT

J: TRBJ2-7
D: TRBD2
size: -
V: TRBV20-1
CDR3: CSAGLAGLYEQYF
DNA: TGCAGTGCTGGACTAGCGGGCCTCTACGAGCAGTACTTC

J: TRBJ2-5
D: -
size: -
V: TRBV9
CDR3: CASSVGPIEQQETQYF
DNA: TGTGCCAGCAGCGTAGGACCGATAGAGCAACAAGAGACCCAGTACTTC

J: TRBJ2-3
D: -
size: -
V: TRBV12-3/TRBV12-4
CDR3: CASSRGTVGPGDTQYF
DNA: TGTGCCAGCAGTAGGGGGACTGTTGGACCCGGGGATACGCAGTATTTT

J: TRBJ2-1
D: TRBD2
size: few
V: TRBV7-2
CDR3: CASSLRGLAGGDSYNEQFF
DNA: TGTGCCAGCAGCTTAAGGGGACTAGCGGGAGGAGACTCCTACAATGAGCAGTTCTTC

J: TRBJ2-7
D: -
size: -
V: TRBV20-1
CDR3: CSAAGPIPYEQYF
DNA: TGCAGTGCTGCCGGACCGATTCCCTACGAGCAGTACTTC

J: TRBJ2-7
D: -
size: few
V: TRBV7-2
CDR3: CASSNRASGEQYF
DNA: TGTGCCAGCAGCAACCGGGCCTCCGGGGAGCAGTACTTC

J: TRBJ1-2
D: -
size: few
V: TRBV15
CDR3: CATSRDPSSGTRYGYTF
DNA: TGTGCCACCAGCAGAGACCCGAGCTCCGGGACACGCTATGGCTACACCTTC

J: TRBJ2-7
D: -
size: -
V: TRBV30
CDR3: CASRGAYEQYF
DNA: TGTGCCTCCCGCGGTGCCTACGAGCAGTACTTC

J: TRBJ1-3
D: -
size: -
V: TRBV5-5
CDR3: CASSLAAAASGNTIYF
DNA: TGTGCCAGCAGCTTGGCGGCAGCAGCCTCTGGAAACACCATATATTTT

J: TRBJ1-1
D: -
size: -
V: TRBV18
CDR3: CASSPELEGPSAFF
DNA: TGTGCCAGCTCCCCGGAACTGGAGGGGCCTTCAGCTTTCTTT

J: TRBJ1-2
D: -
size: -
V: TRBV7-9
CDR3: CASSAGAPIVGYTF
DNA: TGTGCCAGCAGTGCAGGGGCCCCAATAGTAGGCTACACCTTC

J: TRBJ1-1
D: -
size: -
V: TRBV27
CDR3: CASSPSGVLRTEAFF
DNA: TGTGCCAGCAGTCCGTCAGGGGTTCTCAGGACTGAAGCTTTCTTT

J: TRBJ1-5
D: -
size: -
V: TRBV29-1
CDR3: CSVELGGGGNQPQHF
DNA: TGCAGCGTTGAATTAGGTGGAGGGGGCAATCAGCCCCAGCATTTT

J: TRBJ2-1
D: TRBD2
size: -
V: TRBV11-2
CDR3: CASSLDTSGGYNEQFF
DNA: TGTGCCAGCAGCTTAGATACGAGCGGGGGATACAATGAGCAGTTCTTC

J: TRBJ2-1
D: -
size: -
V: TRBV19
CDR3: CASSLVAQRNEQFF
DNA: TGTGCCAGTAGTTTGGTAGCACAGAGGAATGAGCAGTTCTTC

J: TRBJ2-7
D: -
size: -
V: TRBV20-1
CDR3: CSARAWTEPYEQYF
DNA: TGCAGTGCTAGGGCCTGGACCGAACCCTACGAGCAGTACTTC

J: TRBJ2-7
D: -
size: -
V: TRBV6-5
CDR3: CASSRPLGEQYF
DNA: TGTGCCAGCAGTCGGCCCTTGGGGGAGCAGTACTTC

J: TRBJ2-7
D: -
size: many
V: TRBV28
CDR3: CASSLGAVQGTYEQYF
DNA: TGTGCCAGCAGTTTGGGAGCCGTGCAGGGGACCTACGAGCAGTACTTC

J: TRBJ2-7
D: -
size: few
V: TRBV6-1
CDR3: CASSLAHTNYEQYF
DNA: TGTGCCAGCAGCCTGGCCCATACGAATTACGAGCAGTACTTC

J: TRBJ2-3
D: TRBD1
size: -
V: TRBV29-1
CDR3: CSVAGGAPDTQYF
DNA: TGCAGCGTTGCAGGGGGCGCCCCAGATACGCAGTATTTT

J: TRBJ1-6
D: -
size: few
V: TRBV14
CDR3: CASSQSYNSPLHF
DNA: TGTGCCAGCAGCCAGTCCTATAATTCACCCCTCCACTTT

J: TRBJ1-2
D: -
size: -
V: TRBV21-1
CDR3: CASSKLAAAKFFNYGYTF
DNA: TGTGCCAGCAGCAAATTGGCGGCAGCTAAATTCTTTAACTATGGCTACACCTTC

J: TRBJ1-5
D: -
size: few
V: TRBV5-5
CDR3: CASSLRGVLNQPQHF
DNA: TGTGCCAGCAGCTTGCGGGGGGTGCTGAATCAGCCCCAGCATTTT

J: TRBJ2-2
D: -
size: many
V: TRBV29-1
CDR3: CSATSPGLNTGELFF
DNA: TGCAGCGCCACGAGCCCGGGATTGAACACCGGGGAGCTGTTTTTT

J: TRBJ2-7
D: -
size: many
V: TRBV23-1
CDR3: CASSQSDIDTRLYEQYF
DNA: TGCGCCAGCAGTCAATCCGACATCGACACGCGCCTCTACGAGCAGTACTTC

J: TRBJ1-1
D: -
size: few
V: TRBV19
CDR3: CASSSGARTEAFF
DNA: TGTGCCAGTAGCTCAGGGGCCCGGACTGAAGCTTTCTTT

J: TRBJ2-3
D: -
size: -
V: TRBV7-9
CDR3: CASSLAAGDTQYF
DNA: TGTGCCAGCAGCTTGGCGGCTGGAGATACGCAGTATTTT

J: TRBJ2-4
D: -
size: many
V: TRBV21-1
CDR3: CASSSPERILAKNIQYF
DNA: TGTGCCAGCAGCAGCCCTGAACGTATTCTAGCCAAAAACATTCAGTACTTC